This T cell receptor (beta chain) was documented in a study of identical twins. Whole-study results and caveats: Models underestimated out-of-frame TCR alpha sharing in monozygotic twins. In drawing conclusions, the study used cross-sectional statistical analysis and did not follow the same donors.

There are 14 residues in the CDR3. J lost 5 bases, V lost 4 bases, and 6 bases had no gene match. Germline lookup yields CDR1 SGHDN and CDR2 FVKESK. This clonotype was seen a few times. Its antigen is currently unknown. Healthy Caucasians made up all donors. TCRdb itself ran the 5' RACE reads through MiXCR, one entry per CDR3 protein. The sample includes roughly 700,000 distinct CDR3 sequences, more than 6.5% of them seen just once. These records were also assigned to another study, of yellow fever vaccine responses in identical twins. That report notes: Reportedly, the T cell response mounted by twins to vaccine seemed partly convergent, partly personalized.

The clonotype originates from a young woman in good health. The rearrangement uses TRBV14 and TRBJ1-1, with 8 bases that match TRBD1. The sequenced material came from PBMCs. In DNA, the CDR3 is TGTGCCAGCAGCCGGAACAGGGGGTGGACTGAAGCTTTCTTT. This translates into CASSRNRGWTEAFF.